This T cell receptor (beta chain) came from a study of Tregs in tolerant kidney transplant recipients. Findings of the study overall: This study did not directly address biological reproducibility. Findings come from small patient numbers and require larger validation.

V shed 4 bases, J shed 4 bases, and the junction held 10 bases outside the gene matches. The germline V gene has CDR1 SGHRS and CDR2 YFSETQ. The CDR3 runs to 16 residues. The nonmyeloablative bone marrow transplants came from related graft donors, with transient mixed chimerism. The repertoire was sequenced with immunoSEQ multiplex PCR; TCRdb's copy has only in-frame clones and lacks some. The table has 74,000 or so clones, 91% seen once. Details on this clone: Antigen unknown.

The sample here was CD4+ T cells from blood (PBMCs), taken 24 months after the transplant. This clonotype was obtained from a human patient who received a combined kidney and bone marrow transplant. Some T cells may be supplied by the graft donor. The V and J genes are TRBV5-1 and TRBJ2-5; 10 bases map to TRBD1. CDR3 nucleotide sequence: TGCGCCAGCAGCGCATTCGGGACAGGGGATGTAGAGACCCAGTACTTC. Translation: CASSAFGTGDVETQYF.